This entry describes one T cell receptor beta chain. No antigen is known for it. No base-level quality is on record; no much larger clone is a single base apart. Taken from the germline V gene, the CDR1 and CDR2 loops are MNHEY and SVGAGI. The CDR3, cysteine through phenylalanine, is 14 amino acids long. CDR3 DNA only is kept here, 42 bases in frame from base 1. For this chain, trimming is 6 bases at the V end and 6 bases at the J end, and the number of junction bases without a gene match is 7. The entry originates in a study of blood T cell repertoires in COVID-19 (dated by TCRdb to 2020 to 2021). A note on the overall study: Samples from collaborators originated in the United States, Italy and Spain and spanned both the acute and convalescent phases of COVID-19. The sample metadata nearly always contained a de-identified subject ID, COVID-19 status, age in years and sex. A freely available public database, intended as a resource for researchers studying the immune response to SARS-CoV-2, is where the repertoires were released. The material from the prospective study consisted of cDNA or gDNA derived from T cells, B-cell-depleted T cells, or PBMCs. Where available, HLA class I and class II types were taken from metadata supplied by the sample provider and were not determined by assay-based typing. The samples were drawn from the first 160 participants of the ongoing ImmuneRACE study and from over a thousand subjects provided by 6 global collaborators. Subjects who had been exposed to COVID-19, were actively infected with it, or had recovered from it provided the deeply sampled blood TCRbeta repertoires that made up the dataset.

Each collaborating institution followed its own protocols to collect whole blood in K2EDTA tubes. For TCRbeta analysis, collaborators shipped samples in one of three forms: frozen whole blood, isolated PBMCs, or DNA extracted from either of those sample types. Overall study results and their limits: Clinical and demographic metadata were provided uncurated, with the amount varying by source and participant.

TCRbeta CDR3 regions were amplified from genomic DNA using the immunoSEQ Assay, a bias-controlled multiplex PCR. Regarding the original processing steps: The number of nucleated cells in each sample was estimated from the amplification of reference gene primers within the assay. Sequence reads were collapsed and filtered to measure the absolute abundance of every unique TCRbeta CDR3 rearrangement. For each sample, productive Simpson clonality was calculated as the square root of Simpson's diversity index over productive rearrangements. Entries here come from immuneACCESS through TCRdb and include only in-frame sequences with V and J called. Some clones fail to appear in such tables; in the studies checked, an unresolved V gene covers under half of the shortfall, and the cause of the remainder is unknown. V and J calls and clone size come straight from that table; D and trimming were deduced from the DNA. The sample profile shows about 210,000 clones; approximately 89% of them were found once. Jointly, the top ten make up 4% to 6% of the sample.

The specimen was peripheral blood. The source of this sequence is a woman between 40 and 55 years old with acute or convalescent COVID-19. The sequence links TRBV6-5 to TRBJ1-4, with 7 central nucleotides matching TRBD1. The CDR3 has the sequence CASRAGTADEKLFF. The DNA reads as follows: TGTGCCAGCAGGGCCGGGACAGCGGATGAAAAACTGTTTTTT.